The rows below give T cell receptor beta chains drawn from one sample of a study of T cell responses to AZD1222 COVID-19 vaccine. This table comes from immunoSEQ multiplex PCR, and its TCRdb copy is limited to in-frame clones, with some not included. The data show roughly 120,000 clones, with 80% to 90% seen just once and 7% to 9% held by the top ten. This material consisted of peripheral blood, taken on day 0 of AZD1222 vaccination. Receptors originate from an adult in good health. Each CDR3 is given with its conserved first and last residue. The D gene is left open where the match is weak. Expanded clones are given a class, and other clones once, few, many or no size at all.

j_gene | abundance | d_gene | v_gene | CDR3nt | CDR3aa
TRBJ2-7 | - | - | TRBV14 | TGTGCCAGCAGCCAAGTCGTCCCCCGCGAGCAGTACTTC | CASSQVVPREQYF
TRBJ2-7 | - | TRBD2 | TRBV4-3 | TGCGCCAGCAGCCAAGCCCTAGCGGACTACGAGCAGTACTTC | CASSQALADYEQYF
TRBJ1-5 | - | - | TRBV6-1 | TGTGCCAGCAGTTATGGGGGCCAGCCCCAGCATTTT | CASSYGGQPQHF
TRBJ2-7 | once | TRBD1 | TRBV9 | TGTGCCAGCAGCGTAGGGACAGGGGGGCCCTACGAGCAGTACTTC | CASSVGTGGPYEQYF
TRBJ2-5 | - | - | TRBV7-9 | TGTGCCAGCAGCTTAGTGGGAGGCAGGGACCAGGAGACCCAGTACTTC | CASSLVGGRDQETQYF
TRBJ2-1 | - | - | TRBV7-9 | TGTGCCAGCAGCTTGGGCTGGACCTACAATGAGCAGTTCTTC | CASSLGWTYNEQFF
TRBJ2-3 | - | TRBD1 | TRBV6-5 | TGTGCCAGCAGTTGGGGGACAGGGGGCGCAGTGGATACGCAGTATTTT | CASSWGTGGAVDTQYF
TRBJ1-4 | - | - | TRBV30 | TGTGCCTGGAGCCCAGACAGATTAAATGAAAAACTGTTTTTT | CAWSPDRLNEKLFF
TRBJ1-4 | - | - | TRBV6-5 | TGTGCCAGCGGGGGATATGATGAAAAACTGTTTTTT | CASGGYDEKLFF
TRBJ1-4 | - | - | TRBV28 | TGTGCCAGCAGAGGCGTCGCAACTAATGAAAAACTGTTTTTT | CASRGVATNEKLFF
TRBJ1-5 | - | - | TRBV19 | TGTGCCAGTAGTATGAAGGGCAATCAGCCCCAGCATTTT | CASSMKGNQPQHF
TRBJ2-3 | - | TRBD2 | TRBV28 | TGTGCCAGCAGTTTAGGACTAGCGGCTAGCACAGATACGCAGTATTTT | CASSLGLAASTDTQYF
TRBJ2-5 | - | - | TRBV7-3 | TGTGCCAGCAGCTTTTCGGGCAGCCTGAAAGAGACCCAGTACTTC | CASSFSGSLKETQYF
TRBJ1-5 | few | - | TRBV5-1 | TGCGCCAGCAGCTTGGGAGGGGAGAGTCAGCCCCAGCATTTT | CASSLGGESQPQHF
TRBJ2-7 | - | - | TRBV5-1 | TGCGCCAGCAGCCCAGGGGGGACCTCCTACGAGCAGTACTTC | CASSPGGTSYEQYF
TRBJ2-2 | once | - | TRBV11-3 | TGTGCCAGCAGCTCTCCCGGGGAACTGAACGGGGAGCTGTTTTTT | CASSSPGELNGELFF
TRBJ1-1 | - | - | TRBV28 | TGTGCCAGCAGTCTATACAGGGTGACGAACACTGAAGCTTTCTTT | CASSLYRVTNTEAFF
TRBJ2-1 | - | - | TRBV25-1 | TGTGCCAGCAGTGAACGCAGGGGTAGGCATGAGCAGTTCTTC | CASSERRGRHEQFF
TRBJ1-1 | - | TRBD1 | TRBV6-4 | TGTGCCAGCGATTCGGGACAGCCGAACACTGAAGCTTTCTTT | CASDSGQPNTEAFF
TRBJ1-2 | - | - | TRBV5-4 | TGTGCCAGCAGCTTGGCGGGCCCCCCTGCAGCGGGCGGCTACACCTTC | CASSLAGPPAAGGYTF
TRBJ2-1 | - | TRBD2 | TRBV2 | TGTGCCAGCGCTAGCGGGAGTTCCTACAATGAGCAGTTCTTC | CASASGSSYNEQFF
TRBJ2-1 | - | - | TRBV7-2 | TGTGCCAGCAGCTTAGAACGGTATGAGCAGTTCTTC | CASSLERYEQFF
TRBJ2-7 | - | TRBD2 | TRBV6-5 | TGTGCCAGCATCCCACTAGCGGGGAACTCCTACGAGCAGTACTTC | CASIPLAGNSYEQYF